These 32 T cell receptor beta chains were all obtained from the same sample, sequenced in a study of blood T cell repertoires in COVID-19. Method: immunoSEQ multiplex PCR; TCRdb's copy keeps in-frame clones and lacks some. The sample records 200,000 or so clones, approximately 84% being singletons. Sequenced input: peripheral blood. The origin of the receptors is a human donor with acute or convalescent COVID-19. The donor label of this sample is uncertain.

The chain uses TRBV12-2 and TRBJ2-1; no check of the table's D call, TRBD2, against the DNA was made. TRBV12-2 is reported as a pseudogene. The CDR3 runs to 21 residues. CDR3 residues: CASRPGTSGRSNESSYNEQFF. DNA of the CDR3: TGTGCAAGTCGCCCCGGGACTAGCGGGAGGTCCAATGAGAGCTCCTACAATGAGCAGTTCTTC.

The genes are TRBV29-1 and TRBJ1-2, with 9 bases lining up with TRBD1. The germline V gene has CDR1 SQVTM and CDR2 ANQGSEA. The V gene end was trimmed by 6 bases and the J gene end by 6 bases; junction bases not matched to a gene: 5. The CDR3 loop spans 12 amino acids. The CDR3 nucleotides read TGCAGCGTATGGACAGGGGTGAATGGCTACACCTTC. It yields the protein CSVWTGVNGYTF.

V is TRBV11-2 and J is TRBJ1-1; D is possibly TRBD1 (5 bases). Germline V CDR1 and CDR2: SGHAT, FQNNGV. Deletions cut 5 bases from V and 3 bases from J, with 16 bases between. CDR3 length: 15 residues. The CDR3 sequence: CASSPDLQGYTEAFF. CDR3 nucleotide sequence: TGTGCCAGCAGCCCCGACCTTCAGGGTTACACTGAAGCTTTCTTT.

V usage is TRBV3-1 (or the pseudogene TRBV3-2) and J usage is TRBJ1-4, with D unresolved. V lost 2 bases and J lost 8, with 6 bases in between. Per the germline V gene, CDR1 is LGHDT and CDR2 is YNNKEL (reference sequence). CDR3 length: 12 residues. The CDR3 sequence is CASSQTREKLFF. The CDR3 DNA reads as TGTGCCAGCAGCCAAACGCGAGAAAAACTGTTTTTT.

The CDR3: CASSPQGSVSGELFF. Here the CDR3 DNA reads TGTGCCAGCAGCCCACAGGGTAGTGTTTCCGGGGAGCTGTTTTTT. The V call is TRBV2, the J call TRBJ2-2; D possibly corresponds to TRBD1 (6 bases). This CDR3 has 15 residues. Germline assignment: CDR1 SNHLY and CDR2 FYNNEI. The ends were cut back, 6 bases at V and 6 bases at J, with 17 bases in the middle.

This clone was picked up a small number of times. V and J are TRBV6-5 and TRBJ1-2; D ambiguous. Germline CDR1 is MNHEY and CDR2 is SVGAGI. V was clipped by 5 bases and J by 3 bases, with 10 bases between them. This CDR3 is built from 13 residues. CDR3 protein: CASSPHRYYGYTF. The CDR3 DNA sequence: TGTGCCAGCAGTCCGCACAGATACTATGGCTACACCTTC.

J is TRBJ2-2 and V is TRBV7-3, with TRBD2 identical over 8 bases. The germline CDR1 and CDR2 sequences are SGHTA and FQGTGA. The CDR3 is 16 residues long. The junction had 9 bases not matched to a gene; V was cut back by 2 bases and J by 7 bases. CDR3 sequence: CASSLQAGVLNGELFF. The DNA of the CDR3 is TGTGCCAGCAGCTTACAAGCGGGAGTTTTAAACGGGGAGCTGTTTTTT.

In its sample, this clone was seen a few times. The chain uses TRBV6-4 and TRBJ2-1; 7 nucleotides agree with TRBD1. V trimming: 4 bases; J trimming: 1 base; junction bases outside the gene matches: 4. This CDR3 spans 15 amino acids. In germline, CDR1 is MRHNA, CDR2 SNTAGT. CDR3 loop: CASSVAGGSYNEQFF. DNA for the CDR3: TGTGCCAGCAGTGTCGCAGGGGGTTCCTACAATGAGCAGTTCTTC.

This chain uses TRBV11-2 with TRBJ2-7, with a possible D match to TRBD2 (5 bases). Trimming removed 2 bases at V and 6 bases at J, with 11 bases between. The CDR3 is 13 amino acids. CDR1 is SGHAT and CDR2 is FQNNGV in the germline V gene. CDR3 protein: CASSLRGSGEQYF. The CDR3 nucleotides read TGTGCCAGCAGCTTACGGGGTTCGGGCGAGCAGTACTTC.

There are a few counts of this clone. J is TRBJ2-2 and V is TRBV7-2, with D uncertain. V lost 1 base and J lost 3, with 6 bases in between. This CDR3 has 14 residues. The germline V gene encodes CDR1 SGHTA and CDR2 FQGNSA. This CDR3 is CASSLDFDTGELFF. CDR3 nucleotide sequence: TGTGCCAGCAGCTTAGATTTCGACACCGGGGAGCTGTTTTTT.

This sequence joins TRBV12-3 or TRBV12-4 and TRBJ1-1; D gene ambiguous. Between the trimmed V and J ends, which lost 2 bases and 5 bases, there was a span of 9 bases. The CDR3 contains 13 residues. CDR3 in DNA: TGTGCCAGCAGTTTACTTCTCGGGACTGAAGCTTTCTTT. Amino acids: CASSLLLGTEAFF.

The chain carries TRBV7-3 and TRBJ2-3; 8 bases line up with TRBD2. Per the germline V gene, CDR1 is SGHTA and CDR2 is FQGTGA. V shed 2 bases and J 0 bases; nucleotides not matched to a gene: 7. The CDR3 has 17 amino acids. CDR3 amino acids: CASSLEGRTSSTDTQYF. The CDR3 DNA follows: TGTGCCAGCAGCTTAGAGGGGCGGACTAGCAGCACAGATACGCAGTATTTT.

The genes are TRBV30 and TRBJ2-7; D gene ambiguous. CDR1 and CDR2 (germline): GTSNPN, SVGIG (reference sequence). The CDR3 spans 16 residues. V was pared by 1 base and J by 6 bases, with 22 bases between. Here the CDR3 DNA reads TGTGCCTGGAGTGCCCGGCGGCCCCGGAGTTTGTCCGAGCAGTACTTC. Translating gives CAWSARRPRSLSEQYF.

The CDR3 coding sequence is TGTGCCAGCAGTCCTCTTAGCGGGAGAGGCTCCTACAATGAGCAGTTCTTC. Protein product: CASSPLSGRGSYNEQFF. The chain joins TRBV3-1 (or the pseudogene TRBV3-2) to TRBJ2-1; 9 bases align to TRBD2. Germline V gene sequence: CDR1 LGHDT, CDR2 YNNKEL (reference sequence). Trimming took 6 bases from V and 0 from J; bases not matched to a gene: 9. The CDR3 spans 17 residues.

V usage is TRBV20-1 and J usage is TRBJ2-5; TRBD2 agrees at 14 bases. Per the germline V gene, CDR1 is DFQATT and CDR2 is SNEGSKA (reference sequence). The length of the CDR3 is 15 residues. J lost 5 bases, V lost 3 bases, and 5 bases had no gene match. CDR3 nucleotide sequence: TGCAGTGCTAGTGGGACTAGCGGGAGTCTTGAGACCCAGTACTTC. Translating gives CSASGTSGSLETQYF.

The CDR3 DNA reads TGTGCCAGCACATCGGGACAGGGGAACAATCAGCCCCAGCATTTT. This sequence encodes CASTSGQGNNQPQHF. The J gene is TRBJ1-5, the V gene TRBV28; 10 bases map to TRBD1. The germline CDR1 and CDR2 sequences are MDHEN and SYDVKM. Losses at the gene ends were 7 bases for V and 3 bases for J; bases not matched to a gene: 6. CDR3 length equals 15 residues. Complete variable domain (other parts from reference TRBV28 and TRBJ1-5): DVKVTQSSRYLVKRTGEKVFLECVQDMDHENMFWYRQDPGLGLRLIYFSYDVKMKEKGDIPEGYSVSREKKERFSLILESASTNQTSMYLCASTSGQGNNQPQHFGDGTRLSIL.

This rearrangement joins TRBV15 to TRBJ2-7, with TRBD1 matching 9 bases. V lost 8 bases and J lost 1; bases outside the gene matches: 6. CDR1 LNHNV and CDR2 YYDKDF come from the germline V gene (reference sequence). The CDR3 length is 14 residues. CDR3 DNA: TGTGCCACCGGTACAGGGGGCTCGTCCTACGAGCAGTACTTC. Protein sequence: CATGTGGSSYEQYF.

The V and J genes are TRBV27 and TRBJ1-2; 12 nucleotides agree with TRBD1. The CDR3 totals 15 residues. After removal of 5 bases from V and 5 bases from J, the junction contained 6 bases not matched to a gene. Germline-derived CDR1 and CDR2 are MNHEY and SMNVEV (reference sequence). Here the CDR3 reads CASSPGTGGYYGYTF. The CDR3 coding sequence is TGTGCCAGCAGTCCTGGGACAGGGGGCTATTATGGCTACACCTTC.

This clone was counted once. The chain carries TRBV30 and TRBJ1-2; tentatively, D is TRBD1 (5 bases). The CDR3 spans 16 residues. Germline lookup yields CDR1 GTSNPN and CDR2 SVGIG (reference sequence). Trimming took 1 base from V and 8 from J, leaving 23 bases between them. The CDR3 region is CAWSEGNTAARGGYTF. The CDR3 nucleotides read TGTGCCTGGAGTGAGGGGAATACGGCGGCGCGGGGGGGCTACACCTTC. The full variable domain, completed using reference TRBV30 and TRBJ1-2, is SQTIHQWPATLVQPVGSPLSLECTVEGTSNPNLYWYRQAAGRGLQLLFYSVGIGQISSEVPQNLSASRPQDRQFILSSKKLLLSDSGFYLCAWSEGNTAARGGYTFGSGTRLTVV.

The chain is built from TRBV2 and TRBJ2-3, with TRBD2 matching 9 bases. This CDR3 comprises 16 residues. Germline-derived CDR1 and CDR2 are SNHLY and FYNNEI. After removal of 6 bases from V and 5 bases from J, the junction contained 12 bases not matched to a gene. CDR3 residues: CASSPVVAGAVDTQYF. Here the CDR3 DNA reads TGTGCCAGCAGCCCCGTGGTAGCGGGAGCGGTAGATACGCAGTATTTT.

V is TRBV20-1 and J is TRBJ2-3; 9 nucleotides agree with TRBD2. Germline V gene data show CDR1 as DFQATT and CDR2 as SNEGSKA (reference sequence). Trimming removed 3 bases from V and 5 bases from J; junction bases left unmatched: 9. The CDR3 loop spans 15 amino acids. The CDR3 nucleotides are TGCAGTGCTAGTAGGTTAGCGGGAGATAGAGATACGCAGTATTTT. This encodes CSASRLAGDRDTQYF.

V gene TRBV7-2 combines with J gene TRBJ2-7; the match to TRBD2 covers 8 bases. CDR3 length: 16 residues. CDR1 is SGHTA, CDR2 FQGNSA, per germline. Germline trimming cut 5 bases from V and 4 bases from J; bases unmatched to any gene: 13. The chain's CDR3 is CASSRRSPAGAYEQYF. The CDR3 DNA sequence: TGTGCCAGCAGCCGCAGGAGCCCAGCGGGAGCGTACGAGCAGTACTTC. Variable domain in full (rest from reference TRBV7-2 and TRBJ2-7): GAGVSQSPSNKVTEKGKDVELRCDPISGHTALYWYRQSLGQGLEFLIYFQGNSAPDKSGLPSDRFSAERTGGSVSTLTIQRTQQEDSAVYLCASSRRSPAGAYEQYFGPGTRLTVT.

The chain combines TRBV28 with TRBJ2-5, with TRBD1 as a possible D gene (5 bases). This CDR3 has 14 amino acids. Trimming left V 2 bases short and J 5 bases short, with 12 bases between. In germline, CDR1 is MDHEN, CDR2 SYDVKM. The DNA of the CDR3 is TGTGCCAGCAGTTTACTAGGGGCGGTTGAGACCCAGTACTTC. Protein product: CASSLLGAVETQYF. The whole variable domain, remainder taken from reference TRBV28 and TRBJ2-5, is DVKVTQSSRYLVKRTGEKVFLECVQDMDHENMFWYRQDPGLGLRLIYFSYDVKMKEKGDIPEGYSVSREKKERFSLILESASTNQTSMYLCASSLLGAVETQYFGPGTRLLVL.

The rearrangement uses TRBV27 and TRBJ1-5; TRBD1 agrees at 9 bases. V gave up 6 bases and J gave up 7 bases; unmatched junction bases: 4. CDR3 length: 13 amino acids. CDR1 is MNHEY and CDR2 is SMNVEV in the germline V gene (reference sequence). The CDR3 DNA reads as TGTGCCAGCAGACAGGGGGCTGGACAGCCCCAGCATTTT. Its translation: CASRQGAGQPQHF.

V usage is TRBV2 and J usage is TRBJ1-1; possible D gene TRBD1, 6 bases. V was shortened by 6 bases and J by 7 bases, with 12 bases between the two germline ends. The CDR3 is made up of 12 amino acids. Germline V gives CDR1 SNHLY, CDR2 FYNNEI. CDR3 sequence reads: CASSDTGFEAFF. DNA for the CDR3: TGTGCCAGCAGCGACACAGGGTTTGAAGCTTTCTTT.

The chain couples TRBV7-2 to TRBJ2-7; 12 positions match TRBD2. Germline V CDR1 and CDR2: SGHTA, FQGNSA. V was pared by 7 bases and J by 2 bases, with 3 bases of the junction left unmatched. The CDR3 is 14 residues long. CDR3 residues: CASKLAGGPYEQYF. CDR3 in DNA: TGTGCCAGCAAGCTAGCGGGAGGGCCCTACGAGCAGTACTTC.

The rearrangement links TRBV4-2 to TRBJ2-1; a weak D match, TRBD1 (5 bases). Germline V lookup: CDR1 LGHNA, CDR2 YNFKEQ. Deletions cut 4 bases from V and 8 bases from J, with 21 bases between. The CDR3 contains 16 residues. The CDR3 here is CASSRRVGLGEDEQFF. As DNA, the CDR3 is TGTGCCAGCAGCCGAAGGGTGGGGCTAGGAGAGGATGAGCAGTTCTTC.

V usage is TRBV6-4 and J usage is TRBJ1-2, with 9 nucleotides matching TRBD1. The V and J ends lost 6 bases and 4 bases, in that order; junction bases with no gene match: 9. CDR1 is MRHNA and CDR2 is SNTAGT in the germline V gene. This CDR3 spans 15 amino acids. Here the CDR3 DNA reads TGTGCCAGCAGCGAGGGACAGGGAAATATCTATGGCTACACCTTC. Translation: CASSEGQGNIYGYTF.

This sequence joins TRBV3-1 (or the pseudogene TRBV3-2) and TRBJ1-2; possible D gene TRBD1, 6 bases. With 5 bases removed from V and 2 bases from J, the gap between germline ends came to 15 bases. In germline, CDR1 is LGHDT, CDR2 YNNKEL (reference sequence). This CDR3 has 15 residues. Here the CDR3 DNA reads TGTGCCAGCAGCGAGGTCGGGGGGACAAACTATGGCTACACCTTC. Residues: CASSEVGGTNYGYTF.

This rearrangement joins TRBV19 to TRBJ1-5; TRBD1 matches 7 bases. Germline CDR1 is LNHDA and CDR2 is SQIVND (reference sequence). V shed 7 bases and J 7 bases; nucleotides not matched to a gene: 10. The CDR3 consists of 14 residues. The CDR3 sequence is CASNPGGSGQPQHF. The CDR3 bases are TGTGCCAGTAACCCAGGGGGTTCGGGACAGCCCCAGCATTTT.

The V call is TRBV19, the J call TRBJ1-1; 10 bases are a match to TRBD1. The CDR3 is 14 amino acids. The V gene end was trimmed by 5 bases and the J gene end by 4 bases; junction bases not matched to a gene: 4. Germline values: CDR1 LNHDA, CDR2 SQIVND (reference sequence). The CDR3 DNA reads as TGTGCCAGTAGTGGGGACAGGGGTTCCACTGAAGCTTTCTTT. Translating it yields CASSGDRGSTEAFF.

V is TRBV4-3 and J is TRBJ2-3; 9 nucleotides agree with TRBD1. CDR1 LGHNA and CDR2 YSLEER come from the germline V gene. V shed 0 bases and J 3 bases; nucleotides not matched to a gene: 4. CDR3 length: 16 residues. CDR3 sequence: CASSQDTGGRTDTQYF. CDR3 bases: TGCGCCAGCAGCCAAGATACAGGGGGCAGGACAGATACGCAGTATTTT.